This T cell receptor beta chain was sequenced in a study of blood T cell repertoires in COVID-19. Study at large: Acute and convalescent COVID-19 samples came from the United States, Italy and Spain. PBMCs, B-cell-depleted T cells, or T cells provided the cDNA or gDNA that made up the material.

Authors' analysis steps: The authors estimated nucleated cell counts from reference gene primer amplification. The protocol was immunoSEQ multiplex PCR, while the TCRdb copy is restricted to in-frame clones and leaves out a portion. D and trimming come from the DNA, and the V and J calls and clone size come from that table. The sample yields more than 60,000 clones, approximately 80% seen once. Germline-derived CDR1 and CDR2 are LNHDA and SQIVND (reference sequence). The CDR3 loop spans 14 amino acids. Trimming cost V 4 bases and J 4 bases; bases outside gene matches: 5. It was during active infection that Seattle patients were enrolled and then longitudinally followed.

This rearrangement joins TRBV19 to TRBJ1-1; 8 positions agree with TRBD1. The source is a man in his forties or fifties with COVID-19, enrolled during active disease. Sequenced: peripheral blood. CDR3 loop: CASSRQGRTTEAFF. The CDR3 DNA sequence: TGTGCCAGTAGTAGACAGGGGAGGACCACTGAAGCTTTCTTT.